What follows are 22 T cell receptor beta chains derived from one specimen sequenced in a study of blood T cell repertoires in COVID-19. The assay was immunoSEQ multiplex PCR, and TCRdb's table has in-frame clones only and misses some. The sample records about 140,000 clones, roughly 89% being singletons. Sequenced input: peripheral blood. All receptors come from a man aged 30-40 years with COVID-19, enrolled during active disease.

The chain recombines TRBV30 with TRBJ2-1; TRBD2 is a possible D gene (6 bases). V lost 1 base and J 10 bases, leaving 11 bases between the germline ends. The CDR3 spans 12 residues. Germline loops: CDR1 GTSNPN, CDR2 SVGIG (reference sequence). The CDR3 DNA reads as TGTGCCTGGAGTGCCACTCGGGGGGAGCAGTTCTTC. It yields the protein CAWSATRGEQFF. Combining the CDR3 with reference TRBV30 and TRBJ2-1 gives the whole variable domain SQTIHQWPATLVQPVGSPLSLECTVEGTSNPNLYWYRQAAGRGLQLLFYSVGIGQISSEVPQNLSASRPQDRQFILSSKKLLLSDSGFYLCAWSATRGEQFFGPGTRLTVL.

This chain connects TRBV10-2 to TRBJ1-5; D perhaps matches TRBD1 (5 bases). Germline V CDR1 and CDR2: WSHSY, SAAADI. Trimming cost V 7 bases and J 5 bases, with 9 bases left between them. The CDR3 runs to 12 residues. CDR3 protein: CASKQGDQPQHF. CDR3 sequence (DNA): TGCGCCAGCAAACAAGGGGATCAGCCCCAGCATTTT.

The V and J genes are TRBV6-5 and TRBJ2-7; the match to TRBD2 covers 7 bases. The V and J ends lost 7 bases and 5 bases, in that order; junction bases with no gene match: 14. CDR1 is MNHEY, CDR2 SVGAGI, per germline. The CDR3 contains 15 residues. The CDR3 sequence is CASTNSGGGPNEQYF. CDR3 coding DNA: TGTGCCAGCACTAACTCGGGGGGAGGGCCGAACGAGCAGTACTTC.

This chain joins TRBV20-1 and TRBJ2-7; tentative D call: TRBD2 (6 bases). Germline CDR1 reads DFQATT; CDR2 reads SNEGSKA (reference sequence). V shed 3 bases and J shed 0 bases, with 15 bases lying between them. The CDR3 loop spans 15 amino acids. The CDR3 loop reads CSASSNWEASYEQYF. Written as DNA, the CDR3 is TGCAGTGCTAGTTCCAACTGGGAGGCCTCCTACGAGCAGTACTTC.

The rearrangement uses TRBV19 and TRBJ1-5; D gene unclear. Germline lookup yields CDR1 LNHDA and CDR2 SQIVND (reference sequence). This CDR3 has 13 residues. V was shortened by 1 base and J by 3 bases, with 4 bases between the two germline ends. CDR3 bases: TGTGCCAGTAGTATAGCCTACAATCAGCCCCAGCATTTT. Translated: CASSIAYNQPQHF.

This clone showed up just a few times. The CDR3 DNA sequence: TGCGCCACCCTCCCTGAGCTAGCGGGCTACAATGAGCAGTTCTTC. It encodes CATLPELAGYNEQFF. The V and J genes are TRBV10-2 and TRBJ2-1, with TRBD2 matching over 8 bases. The CDR3 spans 15 residues. From germline, CDR1 is WSHSY and CDR2 SAAADI. V shed 10 bases and J 3 bases; nucleotides not matched to a gene: 11.

The chain joins TRBV11-2 to TRBJ2-7; D might be TRBD1 (6 bases). CDR3 length equals 13 residues. Trimming removed 5 bases at V and 4 bases at J, with 12 bases between. Per the germline V gene, CDR1 is SGHAT and CDR2 is FQNNGV. For the CDR3, the DNA is TGTGCCAGCAGCAGCTACGACAGGTACGAGCAGTACTTC. It specifies CASSSYDRYEQYF.

This sequence joins TRBV11-2 and TRBJ1-4; D may be TRBD1 (6 bases). CDR1 and CDR2 (germline): SGHAT, FQNNGV. The CDR3 consists of 13 residues. Trimming pared 5 bases from V and 7 bases from J, leaving 11 bases between. CDR3 bases: TGTGCCAGCAGCCCCGACAGGATTGAAAAACTGTTTTTT. As protein: CASSPDRIEKLFF.

The gene calls are TRBV11-3 and TRBJ2-7, with D tentatively TRBD2 (5 bases). The CDR3 length is 18 residues. Trimming left V 3 bases short and J 0 bases short, with 21 bases between. Germline V CDR1 and CDR2: SGHNT, YENEEA. CDR3 sequence reads: CASSFSRSGGESSYEQYF. The DNA for the CDR3 is TGTGCCAGCAGCTTCTCCCGGAGCGGCGGCGAAAGCTCCTACGAGCAGTACTTC.

The chain couples TRBV7-2 to TRBJ2-7; 7 bases match TRBD2. CDR1 and CDR2 (germline): SGHTA, FQGNSA. This CDR3 spans 16 amino acids. V was pared by 0 bases and J by 1 base, with 6 bases of the junction left unmatched. The CDR3: CASSLARESWSYEQYF. For the CDR3, the DNA is TGTGCCAGCAGCTTAGCGCGGGAGAGTTGGTCCTACGAGCAGTACTTC.

The V gene is TRBV28, the J gene TRBJ1-3; unclear D gene. Trimming took 8 bases from V and 9 from J, leaving 8 bases between them. This CDR3 has 10 amino acids. Germline CDR1 and CDR2: MDHEN and SYDVKM. CDR3 DNA sequence: TGTGCCAGCGGTAGGAGCACCATATATTTT. Protein: CASGRSTIYF. The full variable domain, completed using reference TRBV28 and TRBJ1-3, is DVKVTQSSRYLVKRTGEKVFLECVQDMDHENMFWYRQDPGLGLRLIYFSYDVKMKEKGDIPEGYSVSREKKERFSLILESASTNQTSMYLCASGRSTIYFGEGSWLTVV.

The J gene is TRBJ2-2, the V gene TRBV6-4, with D tentatively TRBD2 (5 bases). The V and J ends lost 8 bases and 4 bases respectively, with 11 bases between them. CDR1 and CDR2 (germline): MRHNA, SNTAGT. The CDR3 length is 13 residues. CDR3 sequence: CASRGSSTGELFF. The CDR3 region has the DNA TGTGCCAGCCGAGGGTCGAGCACCGGGGAGCTGTTTTTT.

This clone showed up just once. The genes are TRBV9 and TRBJ2-1; 9 positions match TRBD2. This CDR3 contains 15 residues. The germline CDR1 and CDR2 sequences are SGDLS and YYNGEE. The V and J ends lost 3 bases and 5 bases, in that order; junction bases with no gene match: 6. The CDR3, as DNA: TGTGCCAGCAGCGGGAGCGGGAGGATCGACAATGAGCAGTTCTTC. This translates into CASSGSGRIDNEQFF.

This chain connects TRBV11-2 to TRBJ2-7; D gene ambiguous. Germline CDR1 SGHAT, CDR2 FQNNGV. CDR3 size: 13 residues. Trimming pared 4 bases from V and 2 bases from J, leaving 9 bases between. CDR3 sequence: CASSWQVTYEQYF. CDR3 in DNA: TGTGCCAGCAGCTGGCAGGTTACCTACGAGCAGTACTTC.

The chain is built from TRBV28 and TRBJ2-7, with 7 bases identical to TRBD1. Germline lookup yields CDR1 MDHEN and CDR2 SYDVKM. The CDR3 is 14 amino acids. Losses at the gene ends were 4 bases for V and 7 bases for J; bases not matched to a gene: 10. CDR3: CASSYDRDLGEQYF. The CDR3 DNA sequence: TGTGCCAGCAGTTATGACAGGGATCTGGGTGAGCAGTACTTC.

The rearrangement uses TRBV7-9 and TRBJ2-7; 8 bases match TRBD2. This CDR3 contains 17 residues. The trim removed 5 bases at V and 3 bases at J, leaving 15 bases unmatched. The germline gives CDR1 SEHNR, CDR2 FQNEAQ (reference sequence). The CDR3, as DNA: TGTGCCAGCAGCCCAACTGGCGGGAGGCCCAACCTCTACGAGCAGTACTTC. It translates to CASSPTGGRPNLYEQYF.

This clone was counted between two and nine times. The rearrangement uses TRBV18 and TRBJ1-1; 8 bases fit TRBD1. V shed 5 bases and J 0 bases; nucleotides not matched to a gene: 5. There are 15 residues in the CDR3. CDR1 KGHSH and CDR2 LQKENI come from the germline V gene. CDR3 loop: CASSTRQGMNTEAFF. For the CDR3, the DNA is TGTGCCAGCTCAACTCGACAGGGGATGAACACTGAAGCTTTCTTT.

The rearrangement links TRBV28 to TRBJ1-2; a weak D match, TRBD1 (5 bases). The CDR3 totals 16 residues. From germline, CDR1 is MDHEN and CDR2 SYDVKM. Trimming left V 5 bases short and J 4 bases short, with 20 bases between. In DNA form, the CDR3 reads TGTGCCAGCAGTAATGCCCGACAGTCTTGGAGCTATGGCTACACCTTC. Encoded protein: CASSNARQSWSYGYTF.

In DNA form, the CDR3 reads TGTGCCAGTAGTACTACAGGGGGGGGACAGCCCCAGCATTTT. Its translation is CASSTTGGGQPQHF. The chain carries TRBV19 and TRBJ1-5; 8 bases map to TRBD1. The CDR3 sequence is 14 residues long. Germline V CDR1 and CDR2: LNHDA, SQIVND (reference sequence). V shed 4 bases and J 7 bases; nucleotides not matched to a gene: 6.

The V and J genes are TRBV10-3 and TRBJ2-7; 13 positions agree with TRBD2. Trimming cost V 4 bases and J 9 bases; bases outside gene matches: 6. In germline, CDR1 is ENHRY, CDR2 SYGVKD. CDR3 size: 14 residues. CDR3 DNA sequence: TGTGCCATCAGTGGGGGACTAGCGGGATCAGTGCAGTACTTC. The encoded protein is CAISGGLAGSVQYF.

The rearrangement links TRBV7-2 to TRBJ2-7; TRBD2 is a possible D gene (6 bases). V was cut by 2 bases and J by 7 bases, with 15 bases left in between. From germline, CDR1 is SGHTA and CDR2 FQGNSA. The CDR3 is 14 amino acids. CDR3 sequence reads: CASSLLGLSREQYF. CDR3 in DNA: TGTGCCAGCAGCTTACTGGGACTGTCGCGTGAGCAGTACTTC.

The chain links TRBV7-3 to TRBJ1-1, with D unresolved. The CDR3 runs 14 residues. V lost 2 bases and J lost 0, with 7 bases in between. Germline V gene data show CDR1 as SGHTA and CDR2 as FQGTGA. The CDR3 DNA reads as TGTGCCAGCAGCTTAGCGGGCGTGAACACTGAAGCTTTCTTT. This encodes CASSLAGVNTEAFF.